The sequence of this T cell receptor (beta chain) was determined in a study of tumor-infiltrating lymphocytes in primary liver carcinoma. A word on this clonotype: Mismatch with germline at one junction end may stem from a read error.

A constant-region primer served to make TCR beta cDNA from about 500 ng total RNA. For TCR beta, libraries were produced by three nested multiplex PCR rounds using slightly modified ARM-PCR. It was with TRBV1-TRBV30 forward primers and a C-beta reverse primer that the first two PCR rounds were run, at approximately 10 cycles each. TCRdb re-analysed the multiplex PCR reads in MiXCR, keeping a single row per CDR3 protein. Among about 330,000 distinct CDR3 sequences, approximately 65% were seen once, and the ten largest hold about 6%. Unsorted whole blood yielded the blood RNA, and germline DNA was also extracted. The germline V gene has CDR1 SGHAT and CDR2 FQNNGV. The CDR3 runs to 14 residues.

The receptor's source is a man aged 40-55 years with primary liver carcinoma and hepatitis B virus infection. The rearrangement uses TRBV11-2 and TRBJ2-3; TRBD2 might be the D (5 bases). Sequences were obtained from peripheral blood. The CDR3 DNA follows: TGTGTCAGCAACTTAGAGGGCGGACCAGATACGCAGTATTTT. Translating gives CVSNLEGGPDTQYF.